Below are 32 T cell receptor beta chains sequenced from a single sample in a study of beta chain features in type 1 diabetes. General study results and limits: People with Type 1 diabetes carried modestly yet significantly shorter TCRB CDR3s in all four CD4+ subsets.

These receptors have no known antigen. As every portion of the isolated RNA was reverse transcribed, the sequencing read expressed TCRB transcripts. The assay was immunoSEQ multiplex PCR, and TCRdb's table has in-frame clones only and misses some. The data contain more than 300,000 clones, about a tenth of them seen just once; the ten biggest clones take up roughly 1%. The sample was central memory CD4+ T cells from blood. The receptors were gathered from a man aged 30 to 45 with type 1 diabetes.

The gene calls are TRBV5-6 and TRBJ1-6, with 11 positions matching TRBD1. V lost 2 bases to trimming and J lost 9 bases; unmatched junction nucleotides: 4. Germline values: CDR1 SGHDT, CDR2 YYEEEE. The CDR3 spans 15 residues. As DNA, the CDR3 is TGTGCCAGCAGCTTCGGGACAGGGGGGCGTTCACCCCTCCACTTT. It encodes CASSFGTGGRSPLHF. Variable domain in full (rest from reference TRBV5-6 and TRBJ1-6): DAGVTQSPTHLIKTRGQQVTLRCSPKSGHDTVSWYQQALGQGPQFIFQYYEEEERQRGNFPDRFSGHQFPNYSSELNVNALLLGDSALYLCASSFGTGGRSPLHFGNGTRLTVT.

This clone was counted only a few times. The chain uses TRBV6-5 and TRBJ2-7; TRBD1 is a possible D gene (6 bases). The CDR3 loop spans 13 amino acids. V lost 5 bases and J 7 bases, leaving 15 bases between the germline ends. Germline loops: CDR1 MNHEY, CDR2 SVGAGI. The CDR3 protein is CASSLQGTWEQYF. The CDR3 region has the DNA TGTGCCAGCAGTCTACAGGGTACCTGGGAGCAGTACTTC.

This clone was seen only a few times. J is TRBJ2-3 and V is TRBV6-5; no clear D gene. Trimming took 5 bases from V and 6 from J, leaving 6 bases between them. The V gene's germline CDR1 is MNHEY and CDR2 SVGAGI. The CDR3 is 11 amino acids. The CDR3 loop is CASSRRDTQYF. The CDR3 DNA sequence: TGTGCCAGCAGTCGCCGGGATACGCAGTATTTT.

This clone was recorded a few times. The V gene is TRBV30, the J gene TRBJ1-4, with a weak D call TRBD1 (6 bases). The CDR3 sequence is 13 residues long. Trimming shortened V by 3 bases and J by 8 bases, and 13 bases separated the two germline ends. Germline CDR1 is GTSNPN and CDR2 is SVGIG (reference sequence). The CDR3 DNA reads TGTGCCTGGAGGTCAGGGGTTTGGGAAAAACTGTTTTTT. Protein: CAWRSGVWEKLFF. Full variable domain (rest looked up from reference TRBV30 and TRBJ1-4): SQTIHQWPATLVQPVGSPLSLECTVEGTSNPNLYWYRQAAGRGLQLLFYSVGIGQISSEVPQNLSASRPQDRQFILSSKKLLLSDSGFYLCAWRSGVWEKLFFGSGTQLSVL.

The chain carries TRBV5-4 and TRBJ1-1, with unresolved D. The CDR3 loop spans 13 amino acids. The V end was cut by 4 bases, the J end by 3 bases, with 10 bases between. Germline-derived CDR1 and CDR2 are SGHNT and YYREEE (reference sequence). CDR3 sequence (DNA): TGTGCCAGCAGCGTAGACATGGACACTGAAGCTTTCTTT. Its translation is CASSVDMDTEAFF.

This chain links TRBV5-1 with TRBJ2-1; a possible D gene is TRBD2 (5 bases). Germline V gives CDR1 SGHRS, CDR2 YFSETQ. The CDR3 sequence is 14 residues long. Trimming removed 4 bases from V and 5 bases from J, with 13 bases in between. The CDR3 DNA follows: TGCGCCAGCAGCCCTCAATTCGGGGACAATGAGCAGTTCTTC. It codes for CASSPQFGDNEQFF.

In this sample, this clone turned up a few times. Because the CDR3's place on the DNA is in doubt, the DNA is left out and the CDR3 is given as listed by TCRdb. The genes are TRBV6-1 and TRBJ2-1. The CDR3 sequence runs 15 residues, both termini included. Germline V lookup: CDR1 MNHNS, CDR2 SASEGT. The CDR3 loop is CASSGLSSGHNEQFF.

The sample holds a few counts of this clone. The chain joins TRBV18 to TRBJ2-2, with D possibly matching TRBD1 (6 bases). The CDR3 is made up of 16 amino acids. CDR1 and CDR2 (germline): KGHSH, LQKENI. V was pared by 0 bases and J by 0 bases, with 8 bases between. DNA of the CDR3: TGTGCCAGCTCACCACCGACAGGTCCGAACACCGGGGAGCTGTTTTTT. Translating gives CASSPPTGPNTGELFF. Combining the CDR3 with reference TRBV18 and TRBJ2-2 gives the whole variable domain NAGVMQNPRHLVRRRGQEARLRCSPMKGHSHVYWYRQLPEEGLKFMVYLQKENIIDESGMPKERFSAEFPKEGPSILRIQQVVRGDSAAYFCASSPPTGPNTGELFFGEGSRLTVL.

This clone was picked up a small number of times. The rearrangement links TRBV2 to TRBJ1-6; no reliable D call. V lost 2 bases and J 5 bases, leaving 7 bases between the germline ends. The CDR3 consists of 14 residues. CDR1 and CDR2 (germline): SNHLY, FYNNEI. The DNA of the CDR3 is TGTGCCAGCAGTGAAAGAGTTCATAATTCACCCCTCCACTTT. It codes for CASSERVHNSPLHF.

This clone was observed a few times. Compared with germline, one end of the junction differs, possibly owing to a read error. The V and J genes are TRBV7-9 and TRBJ2-7; TRBD1 aligns across 10 bases. This CDR3 comprises 12 residues. Germline-derived CDR1 and CDR2 are SEHNR and FQNEAQ (reference sequence). CDR3 protein: CASSTGQGHLDF. The CDR3 DNA sequence: TGTGCCAGCAGCACGGGACAGGGGCATCTCGACTTC.

This clone was seen a few times. The V gene is TRBV6-5, the J gene TRBJ2-5; 12 bases match TRBD1. The V and J ends lost 0 bases and 6 bases, in that order; junction bases with no gene match: 5. Germline CDR1 reads MNHEY; CDR2 reads SVGAGI. This CDR3 comprises 16 residues. The CDR3 sequence: CASSYSRGQGAQTQYF. Written as DNA, the CDR3 is TGTGCCAGCAGTTACTCTCGGGGACAGGGGGCGCAGACCCAGTACTTC.

This clone was detected ten times or more. This rearrangement joins TRBV7-2 to TRBJ1-1, with 7 bases aligning to TRBD1. Germline values: CDR1 SGHTA, CDR2 FQGNSA. V dropped 5 bases and J dropped 1; count of bases not matched to a gene: 1. This CDR3 is built from 13 residues. CDR3 residues: CASSRQGNTEAFF. CDR3 DNA: TGTGCCAGCAGCCGACAGGGGAACACTGAAGCTTTCTTT.

This clone showed up just a few times. Other DNA sequences in this specimen translate into the identical CDR3. The V call is TRBV30, the J call TRBJ1-2; D is unclear. The CDR3 is 13 residues long. Germline-derived CDR1 and CDR2 are GTSNPN and SVGIG (reference sequence). V was pared by 0 bases and J by 1 base, with 6 bases between. CDR3 loop: CAWSVQSNYGYTF. The DNA for the CDR3 is TGTGCCTGGAGTGTACAGAGTAACTATGGCTACACCTTC.

V gene TRBV11-2 combines with J gene TRBJ2-2; 10 positions agree with TRBD1. V shed 5 bases, J shed 6 bases, and the junction held 6 bases outside the gene matches. Germline V gene lookup returns CDR1 SGHAT and CDR2 FQNNGV. The CDR3 covers 15 residues. CDR3 DNA sequence: TGTGCCAGCAGCCCCCGGACAGGGGGGTCCGGGGAGCTGTTTTTT. Encoded protein: CASSPRTGGSGELFF. The full variable domain, its missing parts supplied by reference TRBV11-2 and TRBJ2-2, is EAGVAQSPRYKIIEKRQSVAFWCNPISGHATLYWYQQILGQGPKLLIQFQNNGVVDDSQLPKDRFSAERLKGVDSTLKIQPAKLEDSAVYLCASSPRTGGSGELFFGEGSRLTVL.

The CDR3 region is CASKRTGRYSNQPQHF. The CDR3 DNA reads TGTGCCAGCAAAAGGACAGGGAGGTATAGCAATCAGCCCCAGCATTTT. The chain combines TRBV28 with TRBJ1-5, with TRBD1 identical over 8 bases. With V trimmed by 7 bases and J by 0 bases, 8 bases remained unmatched. The V gene's germline CDR1 is MDHEN and CDR2 SYDVKM. CDR3 length equals 16 residues.

The chain uses TRBV29-1 and TRBJ1-2; D perhaps matches TRBD1 (5 bases). With 3 bases removed from V and 3 bases from J, the gap between germline ends came to 14 bases. This CDR3 is built from 14 residues. Germline CDR1 SQVTM, CDR2 ANQGSEA. CDR3: CSVEGRGMDYGYTF. The CDR3 DNA follows: TGCAGCGTTGAGGGGAGGGGAATGGACTATGGCTACACCTTC.

Notes on this clone: Mismatch with germline at one junction end may stem from a read error. This sequence joins TRBV6-5 and TRBJ1-1; D gene unclear. Germline CDR1 reads MNHEY; CDR2 reads SVGAGI. The length of the CDR3 is 12 residues. CDR3 nucleotides: TGTGCCAGCAGTTACTCGAAAGGCCCCACAGTATTT. It specifies CASSYSKGPTVF.

V is TRBV7-9 and J is TRBJ2-5; 9 nucleotides agree with TRBD1. V was pared by 7 bases and J by 5 bases, with 8 bases of the junction left unmatched. Per the germline V gene, CDR1 is SEHNR and CDR2 is FQNEAQ (reference sequence). The CDR3 sequence is 14 residues long. The CDR3 loop reads CASTRDRGTETQYF. CDR3 sequence (DNA): TGTGCCAGCACCCGTGACAGGGGGACGGAGACCCAGTACTTC.

The chain joins TRBV9 to TRBJ2-5; D possibly corresponds to TRBD2 (5 bases). The CDR3 sequence is 16 residues long. Trimming removed 4 bases from V and 1 base from J, with 17 bases in between. Per germline, CDR1 SGDLS and CDR2 YYNGEE. The CDR3 loop is CASSPNTGGFQETQYF. The CDR3, as DNA: TGTGCCAGCAGCCCTAACACCGGCGGGTTCCAAGAGACCCAGTACTTC.

The chain is built from TRBV7-2 and TRBJ1-1; D possibly corresponds to TRBD1 (5 bases). V lost 5 bases and J lost 1, with 14 bases in between. CDR1 SGHTA and CDR2 FQGNSA come from the germline V gene. The CDR3 contains 15 residues. The DNA of the CDR3 is TGTGCCAGCAGCCCCCAGGGTATGGGGAACACTGAAGCTTTCTTT. The encoded protein is CASSPQGMGNTEAFF.

J is TRBJ2-2 and V is TRBV4-3, with TRBD2 as a possible D gene (6 bases). The germline V gene encodes CDR1 LGHNA and CDR2 YSLEER. This CDR3 spans 15 amino acids. The V end lost 0 bases, the J end lost 3 bases, and 8 bases lay between the germline ends. The CDR3 sequence: CASSQDGGYTGELFF. DNA for the CDR3: TGCGCCAGCAGCCAAGATGGAGGGTACACCGGGGAGCTGTTTTTT.

Only a few counts were recorded for this clone. The chain recombines TRBV19 with TRBJ2-3; 9 bases map to TRBD1. Germline V gene sequence: CDR1 LNHDA, CDR2 SQIVND (reference sequence). This CDR3 spans 13 amino acids. The V and J ends lost 10 bases and 7 bases, in that order; junction bases with no gene match: 9. As DNA, the CDR3 is TGTGCCATTGGACAGGGGATCGGACATACGCAGTATTTT. It yields the protein CAIGQGIGHTQYF.

Many counts were recorded for this clone. J is TRBJ2-7 and V is TRBV2, with TRBD1 identical over 7 bases. The CDR3 runs to 12 residues. Germline lookup yields CDR1 SNHLY and CDR2 FYNNEI. The ends lost 8 bases at V and 5 bases at J; junction bases unmatched: 6. In DNA form, the CDR3 reads TGTGCCAGCGGCCCGGACAGGAACGAGCAGTACTTC. This sequence encodes CASGPDRNEQYF.

This rearrangement joins TRBV2 to TRBJ2-2, with D perhaps TRBD1 (5 bases). CDR3 length equals 15 residues. CDR1 and CDR2 (germline): SNHLY, FYNNEI. V gave up 0 bases and J gave up 1 base, with 6 bases separating them. CDR3 in amino acids: CASSEARGNTGELFF. CDR3 nucleotides: TGTGCCAGCAGTGAAGCAAGGGGGAACACCGGGGAGCTGTTTTTT.

The chain couples TRBV7-2 to TRBJ2-7; D might be TRBD1 (5 bases). From germline, CDR1 is SGHTA and CDR2 FQGNSA. This CDR3 comprises 14 residues. V shed 5 bases and J shed 7 bases, with 18 bases lying between them. The CDR3 coding sequence is TGTGCCAGCAGCCCGGTGGTGCAGGGCGGAGAGCAGTACTTC. It specifies CASSPVVQGGEQYF.

The chain links TRBV11-2 to TRBJ1-2; no definite D call. The germline V and J ends were trimmed by 1 base and 8 bases, with 23 bases remaining between them. This CDR3 spans 17 amino acids. CDR1 SGHAT and CDR2 FQNNGV come from the germline V gene. DNA for the CDR3: TGTGCCAGCAGCTTAGGTTATGGAGGCAGATTTTCATCCGGCTACACCTTC. Amino acid sequence: CASSLGYGGRFSSGYTF.

The CDR3 region is CASSQEAGSSYNEQFF. CDR3 coding DNA: TGCGCCAGCAGCCAAGAAGCAGGGAGCTCCTACAATGAGCAGTTCTTC. This chain connects TRBV4-3 to TRBJ2-1; the D call may be TRBD1 or TRBD2 (5 bases each). Germline CDR1 and CDR2: LGHNA and YSLEER. The CDR3 contains 16 residues. V was trimmed by 0 bases and J by 0 bases, leaving 9 bases between them.

The V and J genes are TRBV30 and TRBJ2-3, with no clear D. Germline CDR1 reads GTSNPN; CDR2 reads SVGIG (reference sequence). Trimming took 2 bases from V and 6 from J, leaving 9 bases between them. There are 12 residues in the CDR3. The CDR3 DNA is TGTGCCTGGAGTTTGCAAGGGGATACGCAGTATTTT. This translates into CAWSLQGDTQYF.

In this sample, this clone turned up a few times. J is TRBJ1-5 and V is TRBV6-5, with D uncertain. This CDR3 is 14 amino acids long. Germline CDR1 MNHEY, CDR2 SVGAGI. V was shortened by 2 bases and J by 6 bases, with 11 bases between the two germline ends. The CDR3 loop reads CASSYREGSQPQHF. CDR3 DNA: TGTGCCAGCAGTTACCGTGAAGGGAGTCAGCCCCAGCATTTT.

This clone was recorded a few times. This rearrangement joins TRBV7-8 to TRBJ1-5; maybe TRBD1 (5 bases). The CDR3 loop spans 15 amino acids. Per germline, CDR1 SGHVS and CDR2 FQNEAQ. V was pared by 1 base and J by 6 bases, with 13 bases between. CDR3 in amino acids: CASSLVISGVQPQHF. Written as DNA, the CDR3 is TGTGCCAGCAGCTTAGTGATCTCGGGGGTTCAGCCCCAGCATTTT.

The sample holds a few counts of this clone. The CDR3 reads CASSPSWRNTIYF. DNA of the CDR3: TGTGCCAGCTCACCATCGTGGAGAAACACCATATATTTT. The chain recombines TRBV18 with TRBJ1-3, with no clear D. V was shortened by 2 bases and J by 5 bases, with 7 bases between the two germline ends. Germline assignment: CDR1 KGHSH and CDR2 LQKENI. This CDR3 contains 13 residues.

The chain carries TRBV10-3 and TRBJ2-5, with TRBD2 identical over 8 bases. V lost 3 bases and J lost 0; bases outside the gene matches: 3. Germline V gene sequence: CDR1 ENHRY, CDR2 SYGVKD. This CDR3 has 15 amino acids. The DNA for the CDR3 is TGTGCCATCAGTGACCGGGGGGGCGACCAAGAGACCCAGTACTTC. Translation gives CAISDRGGDQETQYF.